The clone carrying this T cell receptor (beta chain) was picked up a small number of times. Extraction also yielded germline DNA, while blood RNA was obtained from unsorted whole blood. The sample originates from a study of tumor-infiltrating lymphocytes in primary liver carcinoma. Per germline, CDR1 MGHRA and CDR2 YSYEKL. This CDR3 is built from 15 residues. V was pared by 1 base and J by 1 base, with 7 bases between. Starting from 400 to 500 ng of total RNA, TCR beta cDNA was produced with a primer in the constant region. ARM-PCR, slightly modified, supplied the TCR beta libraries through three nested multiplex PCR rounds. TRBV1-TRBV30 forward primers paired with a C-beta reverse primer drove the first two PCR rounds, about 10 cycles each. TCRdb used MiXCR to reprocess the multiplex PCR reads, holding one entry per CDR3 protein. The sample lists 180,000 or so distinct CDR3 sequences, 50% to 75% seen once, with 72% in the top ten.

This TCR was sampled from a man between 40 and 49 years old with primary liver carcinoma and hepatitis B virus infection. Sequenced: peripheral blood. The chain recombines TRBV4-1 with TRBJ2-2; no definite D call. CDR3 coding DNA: TGCGCCAGCAGCCAAGGAATCGTGAACACCGGGGAGCTGTTTTTT. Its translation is CASSQGIVNTGELFF.